The present T cell receptor (beta chain) was sequenced within a study of post-analysis software for immune sequencing data. General observations from the study: With TRBV5-6, TRBV5-1 and TRBV20-1 included, about five TRBV segments were more frequent in patients than in controls. Compared against controls, patients with multiple sclerosis displayed significantly lower normalized Chao1 diversity.

Unique-molecular-identifier-tagged TCR beta cDNA libraries were used. TCRdb independently ran MiXCR on the PCR reads; one entry per CDR3 protein. Among around 400,000 distinct CDR3 sequences listed, approximately 42% were seen once. Points on this clonotype: Its antigen is still unknown. Mismatch with germline at one junction end may stem from a read error.

Germline assignment: CDR1 LNHNV and CDR2 YYDKDF (reference sequence). The CDR3 covers 16 residues. The gene calls are TRBV15 and TRBJ2-7, with TRBD2 matching over 8 bases. Sample: blood. The receptor was isolated from a girl between 2 and 10 years old with multiple sclerosis. CDR3 DNA sequence: TGTGCCACCAGCAGAGGCCCAGCGGGAGAGTCCTACGAGCGGTACTTC. Amino acids: CATSRGPAGESYERYF.